The 8 T cell receptor beta chains in this list originate from one sample, sequenced in a study of T cell responses to AZD1222 COVID-19 vaccine. TCRdb's copy holds only in-frame clones and misses some; the assay was immunoSEQ multiplex PCR. Of some 80,000 clones detected, just over 90% appear once; the ten largest clones hold 3% to 3.5%. The specimen comprised peripheral blood, sampled 28 days after the second AZD1222 dose. These receptors were taken from an adult who received the AZD1222 COVID-19 vaccine.

The J gene is TRBJ1-5, the V gene TRBV19, with 8 bases that match TRBD1. The V gene end was trimmed by 6 bases and the J gene end by 2 bases; junction bases not matched to a gene: 12. This CDR3 is 17 amino acids long. Germline loops: CDR1 LNHDA, CDR2 SQIVND (reference sequence). CDR3 protein: CASSPDATGGGNQPQHF. As DNA, the CDR3 is TGTGCCAGTAGCCCCGACGCTACAGGGGGGGGCAATCAGCCCCAGCATTTT.

A single count supports this clone. The gene calls are TRBV5-1 and TRBJ2-7, with D perhaps being TRBD1 or TRBD2 (6 bases each). V was trimmed by 4 bases and J by 6 bases, leaving 20 bases between them. Germline V gene sequence: CDR1 SGHRS, CDR2 YFSETQ. This CDR3 spans 15 amino acids. DNA of the CDR3: TGCGCCAGCAGCCTGGAAGGGGGGCTCTCAGGCGAGCAGTACTTC. This encodes CASSLEGGLSGEQYF.

The chain joins TRBV6-6 to TRBJ2-7; D not resolved. V was cut by 3 bases and J by 6 bases, with 6 bases left in between. The CDR3 runs to 11 residues. The germline CDR1 and CDR2 sequences are MNHNY and SVGAGI (reference sequence). CDR3 amino acids: CASSYSLEQYF. CDR3 nucleotide sequence: TGTGCCAGCAGTTATTCCCTCGAGCAGTACTTC.

The rearrangement uses TRBV9 and TRBJ2-1, with D perhaps TRBD2 (6 bases). The CDR3 spans 14 residues. Germline CDR1 is SGDLS and CDR2 is YYNGEE. Trimming cost V 4 bases and J 7 bases, with 15 bases left between them. The chain's CDR3 is CASSPGSGGNEQFF. The CDR3 DNA is TGTGCCAGCAGCCCCGGCTCCGGGGGAAATGAGCAGTTCTTC.

The chain couples TRBV6-2 or TRBV6-3 to TRBJ2-1, with 14 bases identical to TRBD2. V lost 3 bases and J lost 15; bases outside the gene matches: 10. In germline, CDR1 is MNHEY, CDR2 SVGEGT. The CDR3 covers 15 residues. The CDR3 spells CASSYGTSGSMVSFF. In nucleotides, the CDR3 is TGTGCCAGCAGTTATGGGACTAGCGGGAGTATGGTTTCGTTCTTC.

The chain employs TRBV12-3 or TRBV12-4 and TRBJ1-1; the D is unclear. The germline V and J ends were trimmed by 9 bases and 1 base, with 9 bases remaining between them. This CDR3 has 12 residues. CDR3: CASYRQNTEAFF. CDR3 nucleotides: TGTGCCAGTTACCGACAGAACACTGAAGCTTTCTTT.

This clone came up a few times. The gene calls are TRBV24-1 and TRBJ2-2, with 9 nucleotides matching TRBD1. The germline CDR1 and CDR2 sequences are KGHDR and SFDVKD. After removal of 3 bases from V and 6 bases from J, the junction contained 7 bases not matched to a gene. The CDR3 loop spans 16 amino acids. This CDR3 reads CATSDQGQGGPGELFF. In DNA form, the CDR3 reads TGTGCCACCAGTGATCAGGGACAGGGAGGGCCCGGGGAGCTGTTTTTT.

V usage is TRBV11-3 and J usage is TRBJ1-3; unclear D gene. Between the trimmed V and J ends, which lost 5 bases and 0 bases, there was a span of 11 bases. The germline V gene encodes CDR1 SGHNT and CDR2 YENEEA. The CDR3 extends over 15 amino acids. The CDR3 region has the DNA TGTGCCAGCAGCGACGACCCGGCCTCTGGAAACACCATATATTTT. Residues: CASSDDPASGNTIYF.